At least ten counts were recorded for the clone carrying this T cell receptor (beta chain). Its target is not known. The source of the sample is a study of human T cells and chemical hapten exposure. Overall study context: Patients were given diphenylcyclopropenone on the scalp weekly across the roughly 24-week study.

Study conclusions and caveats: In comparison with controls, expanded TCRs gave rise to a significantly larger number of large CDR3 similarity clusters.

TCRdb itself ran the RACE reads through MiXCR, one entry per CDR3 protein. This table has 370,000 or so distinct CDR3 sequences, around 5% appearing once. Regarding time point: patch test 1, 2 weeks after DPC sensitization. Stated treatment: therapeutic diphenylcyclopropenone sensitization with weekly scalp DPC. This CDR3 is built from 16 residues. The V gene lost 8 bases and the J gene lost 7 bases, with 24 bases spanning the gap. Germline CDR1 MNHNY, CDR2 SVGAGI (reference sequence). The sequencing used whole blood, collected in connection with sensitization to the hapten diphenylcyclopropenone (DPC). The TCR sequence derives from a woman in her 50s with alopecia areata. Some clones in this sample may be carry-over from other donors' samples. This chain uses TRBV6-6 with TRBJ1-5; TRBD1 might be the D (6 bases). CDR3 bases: TGTGCCAGCCTACCGAGGGACAAGGGCCGGGGGCAGCCCCAGCATTTT. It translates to CASLPRDKGRGQPQHF.